One sample yielded the 17 T cell receptor beta chains listed below, sequenced in a study of shared clonotypes between healthy human individuals (dated by TCRdb to 2018 to 2021). The method was the immunoSEQ multiplex PCR assay. TCRdb holds this immuneACCESS table with in-frame rearrangements only. Some clones are missing; in checked studies, unresolved V genes explain under half, and the rest has no known cause. The sample profile shows roughly 2 million clones; 85% to 95% of them were found once. The biggest ten clones account for 0.1% to 0.15% of the sample. Material for sequencing was naive CD4+ T cells sorted from blood. The cell subset or site label, as the study defines it: CD45RA+ positively selected. The receptors here all came from a man aged 18 to 30 in good health.

The V call is TRBV20-1, the J call TRBJ2-7, with D unresolved. Trimming removed 4 bases at V and 3 bases at J, with 7 bases between. Germline loops: CDR1 DFQATT, CDR2 SNEGSKA (reference sequence). This CDR3 comprises 11 residues. DNA for the CDR3: TGCAGTGCTATGACTGGCTACGAGCAGTACTTC. It is translated as CSAMTGYEQYF.

The J gene is TRBJ2-3, the V gene TRBV5-8; 8 positions agree with TRBD1. V dropped 1 base and J dropped 2; count of bases not matched to a gene: 6. The CDR3 has 16 amino acids. The germline V gene encodes CDR1 SGHTS and CDR2 YDEGEE. The CDR3 DNA reads TGTGCCAGCAGCTTGAACAGGGGGGTATCCACAGATACGCAGTATTTT. The encoded protein is CASSLNRGVSTDTQYF.

This clone was seen a single time. The chain's CDR3 is CASLLMDLNTEAFF. As DNA, the CDR3 is TGTGCCAGCTTGTTAATGGACTTGAACACTGAAGCTTTCTTT. The genes are TRBV6-1 and TRBJ1-1; D is undetermined. V was trimmed by 8 bases and J by 0 bases, leaving 13 bases between them. The CDR3 totals 14 residues. In germline, CDR1 is MNHNS, CDR2 SASEGT.

This clone was picked up one time. V and J are TRBV30 and TRBJ2-7; D unresolved. This CDR3 comprises 13 residues. CDR1 is GTSNPN, CDR2 SVGIG, per germline (reference sequence). V lost 1 base and J lost 5, with 12 bases in between. The CDR3 is CAWSETSRDEQYF. The CDR3 DNA follows: TGTGCCTGGAGTGAGACTTCAAGGGACGAGCAGTACTTC.

In the case of this clone: Other DNA sequences in this sample translate to the same CDR3. The chain has TRBV6-5 and TRBJ1-1, with 7 positions matching TRBD1. With 6 bases clipped from V and 0 bases from J, the junction kept 4 bases outside the gene matches. The length of the CDR3 is 14 residues. Looked up from germline, CDR1 is MNHEY and CDR2 is SVGAGI. CDR3 amino acids: CASSRQGLNTEAFF. CDR3 nucleotides: TGTGCCAGCAGCCGACAGGGATTGAACACTGAAGCTTTCTTT.

In its sample, this clone was seen once. The chain joins TRBV7-9 to TRBJ2-7, with 7 bases aligning to TRBD1. The CDR3 is 15 residues long. The germline V gene encodes CDR1 SEHNR and CDR2 FQNEAQ (reference sequence). The V segment lost 1 base and the J segment 2 bases; nucleotides outside the gene matches: 5. The CDR3 here is CASSLDDRAAYEQYF. CDR3 sequence (DNA): TGTGCCAGCAGCTTAGATGACAGGGCGGCCTACGAGCAGTACTTC.

J is TRBJ1-6 and V is TRBV6-1; D gene uncertain. Germline V gives CDR1 MNHNS, CDR2 SASEGT. This CDR3 is built from 12 residues. Trimming took off 0 bases at V and 12 bases at J, with 6 bases between the two ends. This CDR3 reads CASSEARGPLHF. The CDR3 DNA is TGTGCCAGCAGTGAAGCGCGCGGACCCCTCCACTTT.

The chain carries TRBV5-6 and TRBJ1-1; no definite D call. Deletions cut 0 bases from V and 10 bases from J, with 10 bases between. The germline V gene encodes CDR1 SGHDT and CDR2 YYEEEE. The CDR3 extends over 12 amino acids. The CDR3 here is CASSLEGYGAFF. CDR3 nucleotides: TGTGCCAGCAGCTTGGAGGGCTACGGAGCTTTCTTT. The complete variable domain, with remaining parts taken from reference TRBV5-6 and TRBJ1-1, reads DAGVTQSPTHLIKTRGQQVTLRCSPKSGHDTVSWYQQALGQGPQFIFQYYEEEERQRGNFPDRFSGHQFPNYSSELNVNALLLGDSALYLCASSLEGYGAFFGQGTRLTVV.

V is TRBV30 and J is TRBJ1-4; the D gene is possibly TRBD1 (5 bases). Trimming cost V 4 bases and J 7 bases, with 10 bases left between them. CDR1 and CDR2 (germline): GTSNPN, SVGIG (reference sequence). The CDR3 is 12 amino acids. This chain's CDR3 is CAWNQGSEKLFF. CDR3 DNA sequence: TGTGCCTGGAACCAGGGAAGTGAAAAACTGTTTTTT.

This chain connects TRBV10-3 to TRBJ1-3; 7 bases agree with TRBD1. The CDR3 covers 15 residues. V trimming: 2 bases; J trimming: 1 base; junction bases outside the gene matches: 2. CDR1 and CDR2 (germline): ENHRY, SYGVKD. The CDR3 sequence: CAISERGRSGNTIYF. As DNA, the CDR3 is TGTGCCATCAGTGAGAGGGGGCGTTCTGGAAACACCATATATTTT.

CDR3 protein: CASSPMTGIYQPQHF. The CDR3 coding sequence is TGTGCCAGCAGCCCTATGACAGGGATATATCAGCCCCAGCATTTT. The V and J genes are TRBV7-2 and TRBJ1-5; 7 bases fit TRBD1. After removal of 5 bases from V and 5 bases from J, the junction contained 9 bases not matched to a gene. CDR1 is SGHTA, CDR2 FQGNSA, per germline. This CDR3 spans 15 amino acids.

The V gene is TRBV5-1, the J gene TRBJ2-7; 12 bases are shared with TRBD2. The CDR3 contains 15 residues. Germline-derived CDR1 and CDR2 are SGHRS and YFSETQ. Unmatched junction bases numbered 8, after V lost 4 bases and J lost 6 bases. CDR3 region: CASSLTGTSGREQYF. For the CDR3, the DNA is TGCGCCAGCAGCCTGACCGGGACTAGCGGGCGCGAGCAGTACTTC.

V usage is TRBV5-1 and J usage is TRBJ2-7; TRBD1 matches 8 bases. V lost 4 bases and J lost 3; bases outside the gene matches: 6. The germline V gene encodes CDR1 SGHRS and CDR2 YFSETQ. The CDR3 has 14 residues. CDR3 in amino acids: CASSPGQEGYEQYF. CDR3 coding DNA: TGCGCCAGCAGCCCGGGACAGGAGGGCTACGAGCAGTACTTC.

Concerning this clone: The sample carries other DNA sequences with the same CDR3. The chain recombines TRBV18 with TRBJ2-1, with D unclear. The germline gives CDR1 KGHSH, CDR2 LQKENI. The CDR3 is made up of 15 amino acids. V was clipped by 0 bases and J by 2 bases, with 8 bases between them. CDR3 coding DNA: TGTGCCAGCTCACCACCTAGCTTAACCTACAATGAGCAGTTCTTC. Its protein is CASSPPSLTYNEQFF. Full variable domain (rest looked up from reference TRBV18 and TRBJ2-1): NAGVMQNPRHLVRRRGQEARLRCSPMKGHSHVYWYRQLPEEGLKFMVYLQKENIIDESGMPKERFSAEFPKEGPSILRIQQVVRGDSAAYFCASSPPSLTYNEQFFGPGTRLTVL.

The V call is TRBV5-1, the J call TRBJ1-3, with no clear D. Trimming removed 6 bases from V and 0 bases from J, with 13 bases in between. CDR3 length equals 15 residues. CDR1 is SGHRS, CDR2 YFSETQ, per germline. DNA for the CDR3: TGCGCCAGCACCTGGGCAGGCAGCTCTGGAAACACCATATATTTT. Translation: CASTWAGSSGNTIYF.

J is TRBJ2-1 and V is TRBV29-1; 8 bases line up with TRBD2. The CDR3 contains 11 residues. Germline lookup yields CDR1 SQVTM and CDR2 ANQGSEA. The V segment lost 3 bases and the J segment 12 bases; nucleotides outside the gene matches: 4. The CDR3 loop reads CSVDRLAGQFF. CDR3 sequence (DNA): TGCAGCGTTGATCGGCTAGCGGGGCAGTTCTTC.

J is TRBJ2-5 and V is TRBV11-2; D is uncertain. The CDR3 spans 14 residues. CDR1 and CDR2 from the germline V gene are SGHAT and FQNNGV. V dropped 1 base and J dropped 5 bases, with 11 bases sitting between them. CDR3 in DNA: TGTGCCAGCAGCTTAGCCCCAGCTGTGGAGACCCAGTACTTC. It translates to CASSLAPAVETQYF. Based on the CDR3 plus reference TRBV11-2 and TRBJ2-5, the full variable domain is EAGVAQSPRYKIIEKRQSVAFWCNPISGHATLYWYQQILGQGPKLLIQFQNNGVVDDSQLPKDRFSAERLKGVDSTLKIQPAKLEDSAVYLCASSLAPAVETQYFGPGTRLLVL.